This T cell receptor beta chain was captured in a study of CD4 and CD8 cells across lung adenocarcinoma regions. The patients had localized lung adenocarcinoma, a non-small cell subtype. One entry per CDR3 protein results from TCRdb running MiXCR on the PCR reads. The table shows about 7,700 distinct CDR3 sequences, with about 56% occurring only once. The V end lost 4 bases, the J end lost 4 bases, and 13 bases lay between the germline ends. Germline CDR1 reads MNHNS; CDR2 reads SASEGT. The CDR3 has 15 amino acids. The specimen sequenced was CD8+ T cells from the center of a lung tumor. The chain has TRBV6-1 and TRBJ2-2; possibly TRBD1 or TRBD2 for D (5 bases each). This sequence was found in a female donor with lung adenocarcinoma. The CD4 and CD8 labels of this study may be unreliable. CDR3 sequence reads: CASSARDGTTGELFF. For the CDR3, the DNA is TGTGCCAGCAGTGCACGGGACGGTACCACCGGGGAGCTGTTTTTT.